The clone carrying this T cell receptor beta chain was detected ten times or more. TCRdb reprocessed the 5' RACE reads with MiXCR, giving one entry per CDR3 protein. Of under 40,000 distinct CDR3 sequences in the sample, approximately 4.3% were seen once. The sample is drawn from a study of neurological immune-mediated disorders. CDR1 and CDR2 from the germline V gene are SGHVT and SQSDAQ. The length of the CDR3 is 18 residues. Trimming removed 3 bases from V and 5 bases from J, with 25 bases in between. The chain is built from TRBV7-4 and TRBJ1-2; the D gene is possibly TRBD1 (5 bases). The sequenced sample consisted of PBMCs. This clonotype was obtained from a young man in good health. The CDR3: CASSFPQRPLGGRYGYTF. The CDR3 DNA reads TGTGCCAGCAGCTTTCCCCAACGACCATTGGGGGGTCGGTATGGCTACACCTTC.